This T cell receptor beta chain was found in a study of T cell changes during pregnancy in multiple sclerosis. Only in-frame clones appear in the TCRdb table, and some are missing; sequencing was by immunoSEQ multiplex PCR. Of 45,000 to 70,000 clones in the sample, 80% to 95% were seen once. This CDR3 is built from 13 residues. V shed 3 bases and J shed 6 bases, with 11 bases lying between them. Germline CDR1 SGHTA, CDR2 FQGTGA. The gene calls are TRBV7-3 and TRBJ1-2, with D possibly matching TRBD1 (5 bases). This clonotype was sampled from a female donor in good health, enrolled as a control in a pregnancy study. This specimen was CD4+ T cells from peripheral blood mononuclear cells, taken after pregnancy. The CDR3 region is CASSLPGGDGYTF. CDR3 coding DNA: TGTGCCAGCAGCTTGCCGGGGGGGGATGGCTACACCTTC.